This note documents a single T cell receptor beta chain sequence. A multiplex PCR was run with 60 Vbeta primers and 13 Jbeta primers. Method: immunoSEQ multiplex PCR; TCRdb's copy keeps in-frame clones and lacks some. The sample holds 150,000 to 200,000 clones, about 72% seen once. The V end lost 5 bases, the J end lost 4 bases, and 17 bases lay between the germline ends. This CDR3 region has 15 residues. Per the germline V gene, CDR1 is GTSNPN and CDR2 is SVGIG (reference sequence). This entry comes from a study of cytomegalovirus exposure and HLA in healthy donors. The chain links TRBV30 to TRBJ1-4; D is unclear. Sequencing used PBMCs. The clonotype originates from a man aged 25 to 45 in good health and CMV-seropositive. The CDR3 spells CAWALKQSRNEKLFF. The CDR3 nucleotides are TGTGCCTGGGCACTTAAACAGAGCCGTAATGAAAAACTGTTTTTT.